The source of this TCR beta chain is a study of vaccination effects on CD4 cells after COVID-19. Broader study findings: Both infection-induced and vaccine-induced clones contracted markedly at late post-vaccination timepoints.

The protocol was immunoSEQ multiplex PCR, while the TCRdb copy is restricted to in-frame clones and leaves out a portion. The sample yields more than 20,000 clones, approximately 80% seen once. A note on this clone: Its antigen is unidentified.

ViraFEST used viral peptide pools to expand antigen-specific CD4+ T cells before sequencing. Culturing for roughly 10 days preceded CD4+ T cell isolation. This person's SARS-CoV-2 infection, confirmed by PCR, occurred between March and December 2020. The sequence was obtained from a human donor who had a prior SARS-CoV-2 infection. This sample comprised CD4+ T cells from PBMCs cultured with HCoV-NL63 spike peptides, obtained before COVID-19 vaccination.

Here the CDR3 DNA reads TGTGCCAGCAGCTCGGGGGGGGCCAGGGCTAACGAGCAGTTCTTC. Translation: CASSSGGARANEQFF. This chain uses TRBV7-2 with TRBJ2-1; 8 nucleotides align to TRBD2. Looked up from germline, CDR1 is SGHTA and CDR2 is FQGNSA. V was pared by 4 bases and J by 10 bases, with 12 bases of the junction left unmatched. The CDR3 is 15 amino acids.